A selection of T cell receptor beta chains follows, all from one sample in a study of T cell repertoires in cytomegalovirus infection. TCRdb used MiXCR to reprocess the reads, holding one entry per CDR3 protein. The sample consists of roughly 320,000 distinct CDR3 sequences, around 10% of them appearing once. Sequenced input: PBMCs. These receptor sequences come from a human donor in good health (CMV status not recorded). Some clones in this sample may be carry-over from other donors' samples. The CDR3 runs from the conserved cysteine through the conserved F or W. A D gene is named only where the DNA matches it firmly. Only part of the rows carry a size: once, few, many, or a class if the clone is expanded.

abundance	v_gene	j_gene	d_gene	CDR3aa
-	TRBV4-2	TRBJ2-5	TRBD1	CASSQAGQGQETQYF
many	TRBV15	TRBJ2-5	-	CATKISQETQYF
-	TRBV20-1	TRBJ2-1	-	CSARPQGKAYNEQFF
-	TRBV6-9	TRBJ1-2	-	CASTRGAGGYTF
many	TRBV20-1	TRBJ2-1	TRBD2	CSASFGGDYGEQFF
many	TRBV29-1	TRBJ1-5	-	CSVGMRNQPQHF
many	TRBV7-9	TRBJ2-6	TRBD1	CASSAFRGQVNVLTF
-	TRBV20-1	TRBJ2-4	TRBD2	CSAERGWAKNIQYF
many	TRBV12-3/TRBV12-4	TRBJ1-6	-	CASSVDKYNSPLHF
many	TRBV20-1	TRBJ2-5	TRBD2	CSAPRPRGGGETQYF
many	TRBV6-5	TRBJ2-1	-	CASSYGSGYNEQFF
few	TRBV28	TRBJ1-2	TRBD1	CASKTGGNYGYTF
many	TRBV14	TRBJ2-1	-	CASSPLTGALWDEQFF
few	TRBV28	TRBJ1-2	-	CASSLEAGGYTF
few	TRBV20-1	TRBJ2-6	TRBD2	CSARFSGASGGANVLTF
many	TRBV7-2	TRBJ2-1	-	CASSLEGLSSYNEQFF
many	TRBV25-1	TRBJ1-6	-	CASSESGRPNPPLHF
many	TRBV7-6	TRBJ1-2	TRBD1	CASSPGTESGYTF
many	TRBV5-1	TRBJ1-6	-	CASSMGQDFSPLHF
few	TRBV28	TRBJ1-1	TRBD1	CASSLLAQGDAFF
few	TRBV13	TRBJ1-5	-	CASSFRGNYSNQPQHF
many	TRBV28	TRBJ2-5	-	CASSFGQQETQYF